The 8 T cell receptor beta chains reported below all come from one sample, sequenced in a study of cytomegalovirus exposure and HLA in healthy donors. With 60 Vbeta and 13 Jbeta primers, the PCR was carried out. Profiled with immunoSEQ multiplex PCR; TCRdb holds only in-frame clones, not every one. The sample shows around 100,000 clones, just under 80% of them seen only once. Material: PBMCs. These receptors came from a man aged 30-40 years in good health and CMV-seronegative.

This chain links TRBV10-2 with TRBJ2-7, with D possibly matching TRBD1 (7 bases). V shed 0 bases and J shed 3 bases, with 18 bases lying between them. From germline, CDR1 is WSHSY and CDR2 SAAADI. This CDR3 has 17 amino acids. The DNA for the CDR3 is TGCGCCAGCAGTGAGTCGACACGGGGGACAGTGGACTACGAGCAGTACTTC. Protein product: CASSESTRGTVDYEQYF.

This clone came up a few times. V gene TRBV5-1 combines with J gene TRBJ2-5; 9 bases fit TRBD2. CDR3 length: 15 amino acids. Germline values: CDR1 SGHRS, CDR2 YFSETQ. V was pared by 4 bases and J by 2 bases, with 6 bases of the junction left unmatched. CDR3 loop: CASSGRTSAQETQYF. The CDR3 DNA reads TGCGCCAGCAGCGGGCGGACTAGCGCGCAAGAGACCCAGTACTTC.

This clone is a singleton in its sample. V gene TRBV30 combines with J gene TRBJ2-1, with 13 bases identical to TRBD2. V trimming: 0 bases; J trimming: 7 bases; junction bases outside the gene matches: 9. Germline V gene data show CDR1 as GTSNPN and CDR2 as SVGIG (reference sequence). The CDR3 spans 17 residues. This chain's CDR3 is CAWSVTRTSGRGNEQFF. CDR3 nucleotides: TGTGCCTGGAGTGTTACGAGGACTAGCGGGAGAGGGAATGAGCAGTTCTTC.

This rearrangement joins TRBV14 to TRBJ1-2; D gene unclear. This CDR3 spans 16 amino acids. Trimming removed 0 bases from V and 4 bases from J, with 15 bases in between. Germline CDR1 reads SGHDN; CDR2 reads FVKESK. CDR3 protein: CASSQDSGIVGYGYTF. The DNA for the CDR3 is TGTGCCAGCAGCCAAGATTCGGGAATTGTGGGCTATGGCTACACCTTC.

CDR3: CASNPIDYGYTF. The CDR3 DNA reads as TGTGCCAGCAACCCGATAGACTATGGCTACACCTTC. This chain uses TRBV7-2 with TRBJ1-2; unclear D gene. Germline CDR1 SGHTA, CDR2 FQGNSA. Trimming cost V 7 bases and J 3 bases, with 9 bases left between them. This CDR3 spans 12 amino acids.

This clone was picked up one time. The rearrangement uses TRBV7-2 and TRBJ2-5; 10 bases map to TRBD2. Trimming at V came to 6 bases and at J to 0 bases, leaving 7 bases not matched to a gene. CDR1 SGHTA and CDR2 FQGNSA come from the germline V gene. The CDR3 extends over 16 amino acids. The CDR3 DNA reads as TGTGCCAGCAGTTCACTAGCGGGAACACACCAAGAGACCCAGTACTTC. It codes for CASSSLAGTHQETQYF.

The chain is built from TRBV19 and TRBJ1-4; TRBD1 aligns across 9 bases. CDR1 and CDR2 from the germline V gene are LNHDA and SQIVND (reference sequence). The CDR3 loop spans 14 amino acids. Trimming cost V 6 bases and J 1 base; bases outside gene matches: 0. The CDR3 loop reads CASRDRGTNEKLFF. CDR3 nucleotide sequence: TGTGCCAGTAGGGACAGGGGAACTAATGAAAAACTGTTTTTT. Full variable domain (rest looked up from reference TRBV19 and TRBJ1-4): DGGITQSPKYLFRKEGQNVTLSCEQNLNHDAMYWYRQDPGQGLRLIYYSQIVNDFQKGDIAEGYSVSREKKESFPLTVTSAQKNPTAFYLCASRDRGTNEKLFFGSGTQLSVL.

V usage is TRBV19 and J usage is TRBJ1-1; tentative D call: TRBD1 (5 bases). This CDR3 is built from 15 residues. Trimming pared 5 bases from V and 5 bases from J, leaving 18 bases between. Germline V gives CDR1 LNHDA, CDR2 SQIVND (reference sequence). The CDR3 reads CASSFRTTPGTEAFF. In DNA form, the CDR3 reads TGTGCCAGTAGTTTTAGGACTACCCCAGGGACTGAAGCTTTCTTT.